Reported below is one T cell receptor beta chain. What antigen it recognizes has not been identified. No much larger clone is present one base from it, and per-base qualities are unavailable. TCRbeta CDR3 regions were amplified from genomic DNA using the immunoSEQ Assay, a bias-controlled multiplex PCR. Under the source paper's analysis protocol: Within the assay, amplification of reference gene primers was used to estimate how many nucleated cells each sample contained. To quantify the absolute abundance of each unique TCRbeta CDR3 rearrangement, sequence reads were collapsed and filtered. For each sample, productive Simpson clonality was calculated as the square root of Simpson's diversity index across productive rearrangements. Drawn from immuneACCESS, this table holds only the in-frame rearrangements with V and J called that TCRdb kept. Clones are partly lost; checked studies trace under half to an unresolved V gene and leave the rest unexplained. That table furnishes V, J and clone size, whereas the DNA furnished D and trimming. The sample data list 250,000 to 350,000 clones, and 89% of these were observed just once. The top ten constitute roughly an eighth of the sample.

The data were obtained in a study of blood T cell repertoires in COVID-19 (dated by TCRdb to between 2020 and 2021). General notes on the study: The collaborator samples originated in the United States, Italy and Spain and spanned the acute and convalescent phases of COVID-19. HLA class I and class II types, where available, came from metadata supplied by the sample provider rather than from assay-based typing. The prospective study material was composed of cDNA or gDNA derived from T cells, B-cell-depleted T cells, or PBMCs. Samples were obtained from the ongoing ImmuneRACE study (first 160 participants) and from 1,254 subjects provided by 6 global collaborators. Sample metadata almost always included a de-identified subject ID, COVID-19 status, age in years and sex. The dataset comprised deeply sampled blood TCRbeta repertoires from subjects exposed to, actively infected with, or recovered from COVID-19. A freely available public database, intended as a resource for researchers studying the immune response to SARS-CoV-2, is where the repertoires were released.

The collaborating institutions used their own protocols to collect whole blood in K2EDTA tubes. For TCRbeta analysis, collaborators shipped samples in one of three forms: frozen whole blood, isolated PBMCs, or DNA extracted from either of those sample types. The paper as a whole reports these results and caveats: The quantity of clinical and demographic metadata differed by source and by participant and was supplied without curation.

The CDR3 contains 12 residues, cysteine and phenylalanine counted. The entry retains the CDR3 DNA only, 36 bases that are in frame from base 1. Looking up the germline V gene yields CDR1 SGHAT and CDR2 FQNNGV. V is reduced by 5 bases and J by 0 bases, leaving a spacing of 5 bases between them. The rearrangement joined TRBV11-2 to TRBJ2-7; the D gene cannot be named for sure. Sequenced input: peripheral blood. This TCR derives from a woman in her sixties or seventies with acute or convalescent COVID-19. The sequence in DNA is TGTGCCAGCAGCGTGAGCTCCTACGAGCAGTACTTC. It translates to CASSVSSYEQYF.